A selection of T cell receptor beta chains follows, all from one sample in a study of molecular identifiers for immune sequencing clone quantification. TCRdb re-derived calls from the PCR reads in MiXCR, one entry per CDR3 protein. Of under 600,000 distinct CDR3 sequences in the sample, roughly 23% were seen once. The sequenced material came from naive CD8+ T cells from blood, with Jurkat cell RNA spiked in. The receptor set was obtained from a human donor in good health. Some libraries in this study had Jurkat cell RNA spiked in. Each CDR3 is given without its conserved first and last residue. Fields, in order: V gene, CDR3 protein.

v_call: TRBV20-1
cdr3_aa: SARVQDYKEETQY

v_call: TRBV9
cdr3_aa: ASSVGPGVGKTQY

v_call: TRBV28
cdr3_aa: ASRPGQVTYQETQY

v_call: TRBV14
cdr3_aa: ASSQEQGLPSPLH

v_call: TRBV5-1
cdr3_aa: ASSLPIAGMLEETQY

v_call: TRBV30
cdr3_aa: AWSGTSVFPNEQF

v_call: TRBV19
cdr3_aa: ASSRRDTDTQY

v_call: TRBV9
cdr3_aa: ASSMGTGFAGELF

v_call: TRBV21-1
cdr3_aa: ASSKFLT

v_call: TRBV11-3
cdr3_aa: ASSGGRGSTDTQY

v_call: TRBV20-1
cdr3_aa: SARDMGLAATDTQY

v_call: TRBV6-2/TRBV6-3
cdr3_aa: ASCGEPSYEQY

v_call: TRBV7-9
cdr3_aa: ASSHSSRGSDTQY

v_call: TRBV4-3
cdr3_aa: ASSQDRLSGGQETQY

v_call: TRBV12-5
cdr3_aa: ASGLYGTSTEQY

v_call: TRBV7-3
cdr3_aa: ASSPGGGSTEAF

v_call: TRBV5-3
cdr3_aa: ASSPWTSGVADAQY

v_call: TRBV2
cdr3_aa: ASNQDQRGYT

v_call: TRBV29-1
cdr3_aa: SVITGYGYT

v_call: TRBV9
cdr3_aa: ASSVSAGGPIYGQY

v_call: TRBV13
cdr3_aa: ASTSGGYQETQY

v_call: TRBV24-1
cdr3_aa: ATSLEGLAAGELF

v_call: TRBV30
cdr3_aa: AWTSGSSDTQY

v_call: TRBV30
cdr3_aa: AWSDRDMEQY